These 8 T cell receptor beta chains originate from one sample sequenced in a study of T cell repertoires in cytomegalovirus infection. Each CDR3 protein is one row after TCRdb ran MiXCR on the reads. Counted here are about 460,000 distinct CDR3 sequences, approximately 10% occurring once; the ten biggest clones make up roughly a tenth. Sequencing was performed on PBMCs. These receptor sequences come from a human donor in good health (CMV status not recorded). Some clones in this sample may be carry-over from other donors' samples.

This clonotype was recorded a few times. This chain links TRBV28 with TRBJ2-7; D may be TRBD2 (5 bases). V lost 10 bases and J 4 bases, leaving 17 bases between the germline ends. The length of the CDR3 is 13 residues. CDR1 is MDHEN and CDR2 is SYDVKM in the germline V gene. The CDR3 reads CATGRAGGYEQYF. DNA for the CDR3: TGTGCCACCGGGCGGGCGGGTGGATACGAGCAGTACTTC.

This clonotype was seen ten or more times. This chain joins TRBV29-1 and TRBJ1-5; 9 bases fit TRBD1. The germline V gene has CDR1 SQVTM and CDR2 ANQGSEA. The ends lost 1 base at V and 6 bases at J; junction bases unmatched: 4. This CDR3 has 14 residues. CDR3 bases: TGCAGCGTTGAAGTACAGGGGGCAGGTCAGCCCCAGCATTTT. This sequence encodes CSVEVQGAGQPQHF. Full variable domain (missing parts from reference TRBV29-1 and TRBJ1-5): SAVISQKPSRDICQRGTSLTIQCQVDSQVTMMFWYRQQPGQSLTLIATANQGSEATYESGFVIDKFPISRPNLTFSTLTVSNMSPEDSSIYLCSVEVQGAGQPQHFGDGTRLSIL.

This clonotype came up a few times. This rearrangement joins TRBV19 to TRBJ1-5; D is possibly TRBD1 (6 bases). Germline lookup yields CDR1 LNHDA and CDR2 SQIVND (reference sequence). This CDR3 contains 14 residues. The V gene lost 8 bases and the J gene lost 0 bases, with 11 bases spanning the gap. The CDR3 spells CASGGAGSNQPQHF. The DNA of the CDR3 is TGTGCCAGTGGGGGGGCTGGTAGCAATCAGCCCCAGCATTTT.

As regards this clonotype: Since a much larger clone is just one base distant, this may be a read error. The genes are TRBV28 and TRBJ1-4; 7 nucleotides agree with TRBD1. After removal of 8 bases from V and 7 bases from J, the junction contained 7 bases not matched to a gene. Germline CDR1 reads MDHEN; CDR2 reads SYDVKM. The CDR3 covers 13 residues. CDR3 sequence: CASDTGEPEKLFF. Written as DNA, the CDR3 is TGTGCCAGCGACACAGGGGAGCCTGAAAAACTGTTTTTT.

This clonotype was counted a few times. This rearrangement joins TRBV20-1 to TRBJ2-1, with a tentative D call TRBD2 (5 bases). The CDR3 is 14 residues long. Looked up from germline, CDR1 is DFQATT and CDR2 is SNEGSKA (reference sequence). V was pared by 6 bases and J by 8 bases, with 20 bases between. The CDR3 loop reads CSATSGKITDEQFF. The CDR3 DNA follows: TGCAGTGCCACCTCCGGGAAAATAACGGATGAGCAGTTCTTC.

The chain employs TRBV7-3 and TRBJ2-1; the D is unclear. The CDR3 runs 15 residues. The V end was cut by 5 bases, the J end by 0 bases, with 11 bases between. The germline gives CDR1 SGHTA, CDR2 FQGTGA. The CDR3 region has the DNA TGTGCCAGCAGCCCCCACCCAGGCTCCTACAATGAGCAGTTCTTC. This encodes CASSPHPGSYNEQFF.

In this sample, this clonotype turned up many times. The gene calls are TRBV6-1 and TRBJ2-2, with a weak D call TRBD1 (6 bases). The V end was cut by 4 bases, the J end by 10 bases, with 13 bases between. The CDR3 sequence is 13 residues long. Per germline, CDR1 MNHNS and CDR2 SASEGT. The CDR3 region has the DNA TGTGCCAGCAGTGGAAACAGGGACGCGGAGCTGTTTTTT. Its protein is CASSGNRDAELFF.

This clonotype showed up many times. J is TRBJ1-1 and V is TRBV7-8; D gene unclear. Germline CDR1 reads SGHVS; CDR2 reads FQNEAQ. The length of the CDR3 is 12 residues. With 5 bases removed from V and 10 bases from J, the gap between germline ends came to 14 bases. The CDR3 DNA is TGTGCCAGCAGCCTGAGGACGGATCGAGCTTTCTTT. It translates to CASSLRTDRAFF.